This TCR beta chain was identified in a study of blood T cell repertoires in COVID-19. Overall study: The United States, Italy and Spain were the sources of the acute and convalescent COVID-19 samples. Sample material is recorded as cDNA or gDNA derived from T cells, B-cell-depleted T cells, or PBMCs.

Source study methods: Reference gene primer amplification in the assay estimated nucleated cell counts. The data were produced by immunoSEQ multiplex PCR, yet TCRdb's version contains in-frame clones alone and is incomplete. That table is the source of V, J and clone size, and D and trimming were worked out from the DNA. The data show approximately 75,000 clones, roughly 87% seen once. This TCR came from a man over 45 with acute or convalescent COVID-19. Sequencing was done on a sample of peripheral blood.

CDR3 nucleotide sequence: TGTGCCAGCAGTCCCTCGGGCAGGGGGACCTACGAGCAGTACTTC. It yields the protein CASSPSGRGTYEQYF. The chain employs TRBV6-2 or TRBV6-3 and TRBJ2-7; 7 nucleotides align to TRBD1. The CDR3 contains 15 residues. Losses at the gene ends were 5 bases for V and 2 bases for J; bases not matched to a gene: 9. Per germline, CDR1 MNHEY and CDR2 SVGEGT.